The 4 T cell receptor beta chains presented below share a single source sample, sequenced in a study of T cell repertoires in aging, cancer and after chemotherapy. The template was genomic DNA from peripheral blood, not RNA. A mixed TRB-A/B primer pool amplified rearranged TRB by multiplex touch-down PCR. TCRdb independently ran MiXCR on the multiplex PCR reads; one entry per CDR3 protein. The table has about 15,000 distinct CDR3 sequences, roughly half seen once. The sample comprised blood. These TCRs come from a human donor in good health.

This clonotype was seen a handful of times. The rearrangement uses TRBV30 and TRBJ2-7; 11 bases align to TRBD1. The CDR3 loop spans 14 amino acids. Germline V gene sequence: CDR1 GTSNPN, CDR2 SVGIG (reference sequence). V shed 8 bases, J shed 3 bases, and the junction held 9 bases outside the gene matches. The CDR3 DNA is TGTGCCCTCGCAACCGGGACAGGGGGCTACGAGCAGTACTTC. Amino acid sequence: CALATGTGGYEQYF.

This clonotype qualifies as medium-sized (0.01 to 0.1%). This rearrangement joins TRBV15 to TRBJ2-1; 11 bases map to TRBD2. Germline V gene sequence: CDR1 LNHNV, CDR2 YYDKDF (reference sequence). Trimming at V came to 0 bases and at J to 8 bases, leaving 3 bases not matched to a gene. There are 15 residues in the CDR3. This CDR3 is CATSRDTSGSDEQFF. CDR3 bases: TGTGCCACCAGCAGAGATACTAGCGGGAGTGATGAGCAGTTCTTC.

In its sample, this clonotype is medium-sized (0.01 to 0.1%). V and J are TRBV29-1 and TRBJ2-1; D unclear. V was trimmed by 5 bases and J by 6 bases, leaving 11 bases between them. In germline, CDR1 is SQVTM, CDR2 ANQGSEA. CDR3 length equals 12 residues. The CDR3 nucleotides read TGCAGCGTTATGATAGTGGGCAATGAGCAGTTCTTC. It specifies CSVMIVGNEQFF.

This clonotype rates as large (0.1 to 1%). The chain joins TRBV29-1 to TRBJ2-2; TRBD1 matches at 8 bases. Losses at the gene ends were 6 bases for V and 8 bases for J; bases not matched to a gene: 8. Germline CDR1 and CDR2: SQVTM and ANQGSEA. The CDR3 is 13 residues long. CDR3 region: CSVSTGDRGELFF. The CDR3 DNA sequence: TGCAGCGTATCGACAGGGGATCGAGGGGAGCTGTTTTTT.